This T cell receptor (beta chain) was captured by sequencing in a study of blood T cell repertoires in COVID-19. As for the study in general: Both acute and convalescent COVID-19 samples were obtained from the United States, Italy and Spain. The analysed material was cDNA or gDNA that came from T cells, B-cell-depleted T cells, or PBMCs.

In the original processing: Estimated nucleated cell counts came from reference gene primer amplification. Clones were read by immunoSEQ multiplex PCR, and TCRdb kept only the in-frame ones, dropping some. V, J and clone size are those of that table, while D and trimming were read from the DNA. The table includes about 440,000 clones, more than 85% detected once. Input material: peripheral blood. The receptor comes from a woman between 25 and 40 years old with acute or convalescent COVID-19.

This CDR3 is CASSYQNSPLHF. The CDR3 bases are TGTGCCAGCAGTTATCAGAATTCACCCCTCCACTTT. This rearrangement joins TRBV6-2 or TRBV6-3 to TRBJ1-6; D not certain. The germline gives CDR1 MNHEY, CDR2 SVGEGT. V gave up 3 bases and J gave up 7 bases, with 4 bases separating them. CDR3 length: 12 amino acids.